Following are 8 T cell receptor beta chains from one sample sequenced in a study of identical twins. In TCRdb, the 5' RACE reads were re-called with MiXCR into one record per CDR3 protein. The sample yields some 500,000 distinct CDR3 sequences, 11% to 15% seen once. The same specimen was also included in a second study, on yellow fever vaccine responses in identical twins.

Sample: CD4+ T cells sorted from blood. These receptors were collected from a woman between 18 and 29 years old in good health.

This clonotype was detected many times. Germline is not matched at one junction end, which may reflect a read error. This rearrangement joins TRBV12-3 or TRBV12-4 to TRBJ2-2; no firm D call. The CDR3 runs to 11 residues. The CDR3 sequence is CASSFLGELFF. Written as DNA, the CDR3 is TGCGCCAGCAGCTTTTTAGGTGAGCTGTTCTTC.

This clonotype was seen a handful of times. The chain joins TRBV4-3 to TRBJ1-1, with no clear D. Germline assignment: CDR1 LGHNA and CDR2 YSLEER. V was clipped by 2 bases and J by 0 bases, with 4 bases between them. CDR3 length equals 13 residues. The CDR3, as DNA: TGCGCCAGCAGCCAACGGGTGAACACTGAAGCTTTCTTT. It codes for CASSQRVNTEAFF.

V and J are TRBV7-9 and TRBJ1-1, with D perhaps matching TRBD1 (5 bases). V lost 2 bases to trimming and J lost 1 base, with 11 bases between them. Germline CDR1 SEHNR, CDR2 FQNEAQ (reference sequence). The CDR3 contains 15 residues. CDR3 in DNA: TGTGCCAGCAGCTTAAGTAGCCAGGGGAACACTGAAGCTTTCTTT. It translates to CASSLSSQGNTEAFF.

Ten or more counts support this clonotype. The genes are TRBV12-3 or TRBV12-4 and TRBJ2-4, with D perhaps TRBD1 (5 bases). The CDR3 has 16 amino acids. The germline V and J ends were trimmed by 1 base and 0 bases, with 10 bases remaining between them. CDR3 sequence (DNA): TGTGCCAGCAGTTTAGAGTCAGGGCTAGCCAAAAACATTCAGTACTTC. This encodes CASSLESGLAKNIQYF.

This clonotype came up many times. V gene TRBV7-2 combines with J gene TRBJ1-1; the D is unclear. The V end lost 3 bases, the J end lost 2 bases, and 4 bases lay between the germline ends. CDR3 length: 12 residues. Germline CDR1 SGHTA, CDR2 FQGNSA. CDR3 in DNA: TGTGCCAGCAGCTTCAGTAACACTGAAGCTTTCTTT. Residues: CASSFSNTEAFF. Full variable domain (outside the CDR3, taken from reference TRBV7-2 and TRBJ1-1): GAGVSQSPSNKVTEKGKDVELRCDPISGHTALYWYRQSLGQGLEFLIYFQGNSAPDKSGLPSDRFSAERTGGSVSTLTIQRTQQEDSAVYLCASSFSNTEAFFGQGTRLTVV.

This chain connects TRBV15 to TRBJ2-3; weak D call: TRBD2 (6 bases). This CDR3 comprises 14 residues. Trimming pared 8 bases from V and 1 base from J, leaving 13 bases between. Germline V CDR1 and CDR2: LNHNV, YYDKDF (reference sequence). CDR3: CATSTEGGTDTQYF. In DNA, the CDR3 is TGTGCCACCTCCACGGAGGGAGGCACAGATACGCAGTATTTT.

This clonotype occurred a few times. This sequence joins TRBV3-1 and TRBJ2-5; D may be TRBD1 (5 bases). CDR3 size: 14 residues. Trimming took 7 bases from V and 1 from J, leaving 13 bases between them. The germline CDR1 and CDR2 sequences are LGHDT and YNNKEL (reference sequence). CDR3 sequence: CASTLGQIQETQYF. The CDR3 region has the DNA TGTGCCAGCACCCTGGGGCAGATCCAAGAGACCCAGTACTTC.

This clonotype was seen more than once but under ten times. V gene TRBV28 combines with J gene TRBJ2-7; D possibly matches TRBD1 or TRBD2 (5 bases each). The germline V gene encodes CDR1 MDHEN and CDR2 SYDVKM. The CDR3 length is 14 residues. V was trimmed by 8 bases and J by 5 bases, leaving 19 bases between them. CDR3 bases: TGTGCCAGCGAGTCCACACCGGGACGAAACGAGCAGTACTTC. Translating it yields CASESTPGRNEQYF.